These 14 T cell receptor beta chains were all obtained from the same sample, sequenced in a study of regulatory T cells in long-lasting Graves disease (dated by TCRdb to about 2021). In light of the paper, this sample's time point label describes: newly diagnosed GD, antithyroid drugs for less than 3 months. For both TCR sequencing and RNA sequencing, RNA was extracted from PBMCs using TRIzol. The receptor library was made with multiplex PCR. Sequencing used an Illumina HiSeq 4000. TCR beta libraries were built with iRepertoire HTBI primers and Arm-PCR amplification of CDR3 regions. Using fastp at Q25 and MiXCR, TCRdb reprocessed the public reads and kept productive beta chains. One record per CDR3 amino acid sequence lists the most common genes and DNA. A total of about 540,000 distinct CDR3 sequences appear in this sample, roughly 14% of them only once. Over 7.5% of the sample is taken by the ten largest.

This sample was also put to use in a study of T cells in Graves' hyperthyroidism and ophthalmopathy.

Sequencing used peripheral blood mononuclear cells (PBMCs), obtained at new diagnosis, from a patient treated with antithyroid drugs. These receptors all stem from a man aged 25 to 40 with Graves disease. Donor details come from another sample of the same person, matched by shared clones.

A few counts support this clonotype. This sequence joins TRBV2 and TRBJ2-5; tentative D call: TRBD1 (5 bases). Germline loops: CDR1 SNHLY, CDR2 FYNNEI. Trimming removed 2 bases at V and 5 bases at J, with 24 bases between. This CDR3 is built from 18 residues. The CDR3 region is CASSESAQQGYRRETQYF. CDR3 coding DNA: TGTGCCAGCAGTGAATCCGCTCAACAAGGGTACAGGCGGGAGACCCAGTACTTC.

The chain has TRBV19 and TRBJ2-2; tentative D call: TRBD2 (5 bases). With 1 base removed from V and 6 bases from J, the gap between germline ends came to 6 bases. Per germline, CDR1 LNHDA and CDR2 SQIVND (reference sequence). This CDR3 spans 13 amino acids. The CDR3 DNA is TGTGCCAGTAGTATAGGGAGGCCCGGGGAGCTGTTTTTT. Translation: CASSIGRPGELFF.

This clonotype appeared a single time. Since a much larger clone is just one base distant, this may be a read error. The J gene is TRBJ2-5, the V gene TRBV6-1; TRBD2 is a possible D gene (6 bases). The germline V gene encodes CDR1 MNHNS and CDR2 SASEGT. This CDR3 is 14 amino acids long. As DNA, the CDR3 is TGTGCCAGCGCCCGGGGAGGCTCCCAAGAGACCCGGTACTTC. It is translated as CASARGGSQETRYF.

Note on this clonotype: A junction boundary mismatches the germline segment, possibly from a read error. The chain combines TRBV5-1 with TRBJ1-2; 8 bases line up with TRBD1. The CDR3 runs to 15 residues. Per germline, CDR1 SGHRS and CDR2 YFSETQ. CDR3 bases: TGCGCCGGCAGCTTAGAGACAGGGGTAACCCCTGGCTACACCTTC. Translating it yields CAGSLETGVTPGYTF. Looking up the rest from reference TRBV5-1 and TRBJ1-2 gives the full variable domain: KAGVTQTPRYLIKTRGQQVTLSCSPISGHRSVSWYQQTPGQGLQFLFEYFSETQRNKGNFPGRFSGRQFSNSRSEMNVSTLELGDSALYLCAGSLETGVTPGYTFGSGTRLTVV.

This sequence joins TRBV5-1 and TRBJ2-6, with TRBD2 as a possible D gene (6 bases). Trimming took 4 bases from V and 0 from J, leaving 11 bases between them. There are 16 residues in the CDR3. Germline CDR1 is SGHRS and CDR2 is YFSETQ. The CDR3 DNA reads as TGCGCCAGCAGCACCGGGACTGCCTCTGGGGCCAACGTCCTGACTTTC. This sequence encodes CASSTGTASGANVLTF.

This clonotype has at least ten counts. J is TRBJ2-2 and V is TRBV5-1; weak D call: TRBD1 (5 bases). CDR3 length: 17 amino acids. Germline CDR1 reads SGHRS; CDR2 reads YFSETQ. V lost 4 bases and J 0 bases, leaving 16 bases between the germline ends. The CDR3 DNA reads TGCGCCAGCAGCATACCGACAGCTTATTCGAACACCGGGGAGCTGTTTTTT. Protein sequence: CASSIPTAYSNTGELFF.

This clonotype was seen a handful of times. The chain combines TRBV19 with TRBJ1-4, with 8 bases identical to TRBD1. Trimming at V came to 6 bases and at J to 8 bases, leaving 11 bases not matched to a gene. The CDR3 spans 15 residues. Per germline, CDR1 LNHDA and CDR2 SQIVND (reference sequence). CDR3 region: CASSRLRGLGEKLFF. The CDR3 DNA follows: TGTGCCAGTAGCCGCCTCAGGGGGCTCGGGGAAAAACTGTTTTTT.

The V call is TRBV6-1, the J call TRBJ1-1; D uncertain. Between the trimmed V and J ends, which lost 6 bases and 3 bases, there was a span of 8 bases. The CDR3 contains 12 residues. The germline gives CDR1 MNHNS, CDR2 SASEGT. This CDR3 is CASRDRDTEAFF. CDR3 nucleotide sequence: TGTGCCAGCAGGGACCGGGACACTGAAGCTTTCTTT.

This clonotype was recorded many times. The V and J genes are TRBV12-3 or TRBV12-4 and TRBJ2-1; D is uncertain. V was cut by 6 bases and J by 6 bases, with 18 bases left in between. The CDR3 is 15 residues long. The CDR3 loop is CASSPSKGPLNEQFF. The CDR3 nucleotides read TGTGCCAGCAGCCCGTCTAAAGGCCCCCTCAATGAGCAGTTCTTC.

In this sample, this clonotype turned up many times. The gene calls are TRBV7-2 and TRBJ2-7; a weak D match, TRBD2 (6 bases). CDR1 and CDR2 (germline): SGHTA, FQGNSA. Trimming took off 5 bases at V and 2 bases at J, with 13 bases between the two ends. The CDR3 covers 14 residues. CDR3 residues: CASSPLTGAYEQYF. Written as DNA, the CDR3 is TGTGCCAGCAGCCCATTGACGGGAGCCTACGAGCAGTACTTC. The entire variable domain, with the rest obtained from reference TRBV7-2 and TRBJ2-7, is as follows: GAGVSQSPSNKVTEKGKDVELRCDPISGHTALYWYRQSLGQGLEFLIYFQGNSAPDKSGLPSDRFSAERTGGSVSTLTIQRTQQEDSAVYLCASSPLTGAYEQYFGPGTRLTVT.

This clonotype was recorded at least ten times. The chain uses TRBV30 and TRBJ2-7; D is unresolved. The germline V gene has CDR1 GTSNPN and CDR2 SVGIG (reference sequence). This CDR3 spans 13 amino acids. The V and J ends lost 5 bases and 2 bases respectively, with 13 bases between them. In DNA, the CDR3 is TGTGCCTGGGGTCCGTTTGGCCCCTACGAGCAGTACTTC. The encoded protein is CAWGPFGPYEQYF.

The chain employs TRBV7-7 and TRBJ2-1; D is tentatively TRBD1 or TRBD2 (5 bases each). V lost 5 bases and J 3 bases, leaving 14 bases between the germline ends. The CDR3 sequence is 15 residues long. The germline CDR1 and CDR2 sequences are SSHAT and FNYEAQ (reference sequence). As DNA, the CDR3 is TGTGCCAGCAGCCCCCCGGGACGGGACTACAATGAGCAGTTCTTC. Translation: CASSPPGRDYNEQFF.

This clonotype was picked up many times. A read error may produce the germline difference seen at one junction end. The V call is TRBV24-1, the J call TRBJ1-1; 7 bases are shared with TRBD1. This CDR3 is 16 amino acids long. Looked up from germline, CDR1 is KGHDR and CDR2 is SFDVKD. CDR3 amino acids: CATSDSQTGWYTEAFF. Written as DNA, the CDR3 is TGTGCCACCAGCGATTCACAGACAGGGTGGTACACTGAAGCTTTCTTT.

This clonotype was counted at least ten times. The chain joins TRBV12-3 or TRBV12-4 to TRBJ2-3; possible D gene TRBD2, 5 bases. The CDR3 runs 15 residues. V was clipped by 5 bases and J by 5 bases, with 17 bases between them. The CDR3 loop is CASSLTLGSQDTQYF. DNA of the CDR3: TGTGCCAGCAGTCTCACGTTAGGGAGTCAAGATACGCAGTATTTT.